Each of the 32 T cell receptor beta chains below was sequenced from the same sample in a study of T cell responses to AZD1222 COVID-19 vaccine (dated by TCRdb to about 2021). The library was generated by the immunoSEQ multiplex PCR assay. The clones in this table, taken by TCRdb from immuneACCESS, are in-frame only. Not every clone is retained; where verified, under half of the shortfall comes from an unresolved V gene, and the cause of the rest is unknown. This sample holds approximately 110,000 clones; around 92% were observed only once. The ten largest clones add up to about 7.7% of the sample. The time point label corresponds to: about 28 days (+/-7) after the second vaccine dose. The sample here was peripheral blood, taken 28 days after the second AZD1222 dose. The origin of the receptors is an adult who received the AZD1222 COVID-19 vaccine.

The J gene is TRBJ2-7, the V gene TRBV18; D is perhaps TRBD1 or TRBD2 (5 bases each). The CDR3 spans 18 residues. V lost 2 bases and J lost 5, with 25 bases in between. Germline CDR1 is KGHSH and CDR2 is LQKENI. This CDR3 reads CASSPYLRDAGLGDEQYF. The CDR3 DNA follows: TGTGCCAGCTCACCATATTTACGGGACGCCGGATTGGGGGACGAGCAGTACTTC.

This chain links TRBV7-9 with TRBJ1-2; tentative D call: TRBD1 (6 bases). In germline, CDR1 is SEHNR, CDR2 FQNEAQ (reference sequence). The CDR3 is 16 residues long. Deletions cut 2 bases from V and 5 bases from J, with 18 bases between. The CDR3 DNA reads TGTGCCAGCAGCTTATCTGGCCGGGGGGCCCATTATGGCTACACCTTC. Residues: CASSLSGRGAHYGYTF.

With regard to this clone: Sequence at one end of the junction differs from germline and may be a read error. The chain combines TRBV5-1 with TRBJ2-5, with no clear D. Germline values: CDR1 SGHRS, CDR2 YFSETQ. This CDR3 region has 14 residues. CDR3: CASTLGSDKETQYF. The CDR3 coding sequence is TGCGCCAGCACCTTGGGGTCAGACAAAGAGACCCAGTACTTC.

This chain uses TRBV18 with TRBJ1-4, with D unclear. V was trimmed by 6 bases and J by 1 base, leaving 9 bases between them. Germline CDR1 KGHSH, CDR2 LQKENI. The CDR3 sequence is 14 residues long. The CDR3: CASSRDETNEKLFF. CDR3 nucleotides: TGTGCCAGCTCTCGAGACGAAACTAATGAAAAACTGTTTTTT.

The chain carries TRBV6-4 and TRBJ1-1, with 8 bases matching TRBD1. CDR1 and CDR2 (germline): MRHNA, SNTAGT. V dropped 7 bases and J dropped 3; count of bases not matched to a gene: 10. CDR3 length: 15 amino acids. The CDR3 region is CASTKTGVRDTEAFF. In nucleotides, the CDR3 is TGTGCCAGCACTAAGACAGGGGTGAGGGACACTGAAGCTTTCTTT.

The V gene is TRBV20-1, the J gene TRBJ1-1, with 7 bases aligning to TRBD1. The CDR3 spans 11 residues. The germline V gene has CDR1 DFQATT and CDR2 SNEGSKA (reference sequence). V lost 0 bases and J lost 9; bases outside the gene matches: 1. CDR3 loop: CSAREGQKAFF. CDR3 nucleotides: TGCAGTGCTAGAGAGGGACAGAAAGCTTTCTTT.

This clone appeared a single time. V gene TRBV7-2 combines with J gene TRBJ1-6; TRBD1 is a possible D gene (5 bases). Germline-derived CDR1 and CDR2 are SGHTA and FQGNSA. Trimming left V 1 base short and J 2 bases short, with 9 bases between. The CDR3 loop spans 16 amino acids. The chain's CDR3 is CASSLGGNTYNSPLHF. CDR3 sequence (DNA): TGTGCCAGCAGCTTAGGGGGGAACACCTATAATTCACCCCTCCACTTT.

The chain recombines TRBV9 with TRBJ2-6; the D is unclear. The CDR3 runs 15 residues. Germline values: CDR1 SGDLS, CDR2 YYNGEE. The V end lost 4 bases, the J end lost 2 bases, and 10 bases lay between the germline ends. The CDR3 is CASSPSVAGANVLTF. The CDR3 DNA reads TGTGCCAGCAGCCCCTCGGTGGCTGGGGCCAACGTCCTGACTTTC.

This chain connects TRBV6-5 to TRBJ2-7; D is unresolved. In germline, CDR1 is MNHEY, CDR2 SVGAGI. This CDR3 is 15 amino acids long. V was pared by 1 base and J by 12 bases, with 22 bases between. In nucleotides, the CDR3 is TGTGCCAGCAGTTACTTGAGCCCCATCGGTTATTCCCTGTACTTC. Translated: CASSYLSPIGYSLYF.

The rearrangement links TRBV13 to TRBJ2-3; no clear D gene. The CDR3 extends over 16 amino acids. Germline V gives CDR1 PRHDT, CDR2 FYEKMQ (reference sequence). The V gene lost 5 bases and the J gene lost 3 bases, with 18 bases spanning the gap. This CDR3 is CASSPRLSRATDTQYF. The CDR3 region has the DNA TGTGCCAGCAGCCCAAGGCTTTCCCGGGCAACAGATACGCAGTATTTT.

The genes are TRBV2 and TRBJ2-3, with no clear D. Germline CDR1 is SNHLY and CDR2 is FYNNEI. This CDR3 is built from 15 residues. The ends were cut back, 6 bases at V and 4 bases at J, with 17 bases in the middle. The CDR3 spells CASRLSLMSADTQYF. DNA of the CDR3: TGTGCCAGCAGGTTGTCCCTGATGAGCGCAGATACGCAGTATTTT.

This clone is a singleton in its sample. J is TRBJ1-6 and V is TRBV6-6; D gene uncertain. The V end lost 6 bases, the J end lost 9 bases, and 12 bases lay between the germline ends. The CDR3 spans 13 residues. Germline CDR1 reads MNHNY; CDR2 reads SVGAGI (reference sequence). The CDR3 DNA follows: TGTGCCAGCAGCAAAGGCTTGGGTTCACCCCTCCACTTT. Protein sequence: CASSKGLGSPLHF.

This chain joins TRBV7-2 and TRBJ2-7; D not certain. The V gene's germline CDR1 is SGHTA and CDR2 FQGNSA. The CDR3 loop spans 16 amino acids. V gave up 5 bases and J gave up 0 bases, with 17 bases separating them. CDR3 residues: CASSPNPIQVSYEQYF. In DNA form, the CDR3 reads TGTGCCAGCAGCCCTAACCCCATCCAGGTCTCCTACGAGCAGTACTTC.

The J gene is TRBJ1-2, the V gene TRBV28, with D unclear. The CDR3 totals 14 residues. From germline, CDR1 is MDHEN and CDR2 SYDVKM. Trimming took off 2 bases at V and 1 base at J, with 8 bases between the two ends. Here the CDR3 DNA reads TGTGCCAGCAGTTTAGGGTTGGTTAACTATGGCTACACCTTC. Protein: CASSLGLVNYGYTF.

J is TRBJ2-7 and V is TRBV18; D remains unclear. V lost 3 bases, J lost 0 bases, and 12 bases lay in between. Per the germline V gene, CDR1 is KGHSH and CDR2 is LQKENI. CDR3 length equals 15 residues. The CDR3 nucleotides are TGTGCCAGCTCACCTTCACAAGTAAGCTCCTACGAGCAGTACTTC. Its protein product is CASSPSQVSSYEQYF.

This clone was seen just once. The rearrangement links TRBV19 to TRBJ1-6; D is perhaps TRBD1 (6 bases). With 6 bases removed from V and 8 bases from J, the gap between germline ends came to 23 bases. The CDR3 runs 17 residues. CDR1 LNHDA and CDR2 SQIVND come from the germline V gene (reference sequence). The CDR3 DNA reads TGTGCCAGTAGCAGTATAGCGGAGGGGGGGACGTATTCACCCCTCCACTTT. Its translation is CASSSIAEGGTYSPLHF.

For the CDR3, the DNA is TGCGCCAGCAGTGAGTCGACTCCTCAAGAGACCCAGTACTTC. Translation: CASSESTPQETQYF. The chain combines TRBV10-2 with TRBJ2-5; no firm D call. The V gene's germline CDR1 is WSHSY and CDR2 SAAADI. Trimming took 0 bases from V and 2 from J, leaving 7 bases between them. This CDR3 spans 14 amino acids.

V usage is TRBV15 and J usage is TRBJ1-5; possible D gene TRBD1, 5 bases. CDR1 and CDR2 from the germline V gene are LNHNV and YYDKDF (reference sequence). This CDR3 has 16 amino acids. With 1 base removed from V and 1 base from J, the gap between germline ends came to 11 bases. This chain's CDR3 is CATSRVGQGSNQPQHF. CDR3 nucleotide sequence: TGTGCCACCAGCAGAGTAGGGCAGGGAAGCAATCAGCCCCAGCATTTT.

The V gene is TRBV5-8, the J gene TRBJ1-1, with D perhaps TRBD1 (5 bases). The CDR3 loop spans 14 amino acids. Germline V gene data show CDR1 as SGHTS and CDR2 as YDEGEE. V gave up 1 base and J gave up 10 bases, with 17 bases separating them. This chain's CDR3 is CASSLRDSRFTAFF. The CDR3, as DNA: TGTGCCAGCAGCTTGAGAGACAGCCGTTTTACAGCTTTCTTT.

This sequence joins TRBV28 and TRBJ2-5; possibly TRBD2 for D (6 bases). The ends were cut back, 6 bases at V and 2 bases at J, with 22 bases in the middle. CDR1 and CDR2 from the germline V gene are MDHEN and SYDVKM. The CDR3 totals 17 residues. The CDR3 nucleotides are TGTGCCAGCAGATTTCCACTTGGGAGGCTTAGTCAAGAGACCCAGTACTTC. Protein sequence: CASRFPLGRLSQETQYF.

This chain joins TRBV7-2 and TRBJ2-1, with D perhaps TRBD1 (6 bases). Germline V gives CDR1 SGHTA, CDR2 FQGNSA. Trimming cost V 3 bases and J 9 bases, with 12 bases left between them. The CDR3 extends over 13 amino acids. The CDR3 nucleotides are TGTGCCAGCAGCTTTTCAGGGGCTCTTGAGCAGTTCTTC. Translating gives CASSFSGALEQFF.

The chain joins TRBV7-9 to TRBJ1-1; D perhaps matches TRBD1 (6 bases). The CDR3 totals 17 residues. Germline lookup yields CDR1 SEHNR and CDR2 FQNEAQ (reference sequence). Trimming removed 3 bases from V and 5 bases from J, with 22 bases in between. As DNA, the CDR3 is TGTGCCAGCAGCTTCCCCGGGGGGGCAGGGGCAGAGACTGAAGCTTTCTTT. Translating gives CASSFPGGAGAETEAFF.

The gene calls are TRBV28 and TRBJ1-5, with D hard to call. The ends were cut back, 3 bases at V and 6 bases at J, with 9 bases in the middle. CDR1 is MDHEN and CDR2 is SYDVKM in the germline V gene. The CDR3 length is 13 residues. CDR3 residues: CASSLVAGQPQHF. Written as DNA, the CDR3 is TGTGCCAGCAGTTTGGTGGCCGGTCAGCCCCAGCATTTT. Supplemented by reference TRBV28 and TRBJ1-5, the full variable domain reads DVKVTQSSRYLVKRTGEKVFLECVQDMDHENMFWYRQDPGLGLRLIYFSYDVKMKEKGDIPEGYSVSREKKERFSLILESASTNQTSMYLCASSLVAGQPQHFGDGTRLSIL.

V is TRBV4-2 and J is TRBJ1-6; 9 nucleotides align to TRBD1. Per the germline V gene, CDR1 is LGHNA and CDR2 is YNFKEQ. The CDR3 is 18 residues long. V was clipped by 4 bases and J by 0 bases; unmatched bases: 7. CDR3 in amino acids: CASSPRDRGSSYNSPLHF. CDR3 DNA sequence: TGTGCCAGCAGCCCCCGTGACAGGGGGAGCTCCTATAATTCACCCCTCCACTTT.

The J gene is TRBJ1-4, the V gene TRBV19; 7 nucleotides align to TRBD1. V was pared by 2 bases and J by 7 bases, with 4 bases of the junction left unmatched. This CDR3 has 14 residues. In germline, CDR1 is LNHDA, CDR2 SQIVND (reference sequence). DNA for the CDR3: TGTGCCAGTAGTATAACAGGGGAAAGTGAAAAACTGTTTTTT. Its protein is CASSITGESEKLFF.

The chain couples TRBV6-4 to TRBJ2-3; 8 bases map to TRBD1. Per germline, CDR1 MRHNA and CDR2 SNTAGT. The CDR3 totals 15 residues. V was pared by 4 bases and J by 1 base, with 4 bases of the junction left unmatched. The CDR3 protein is CASSASGQGTDTQYF. The CDR3 region has the DNA TGTGCCAGCAGTGCTTCGGGACAGGGCACAGATACGCAGTATTTT.

The chain joins TRBV5-1 to TRBJ1-1, with no clear D. The V end was cut by 4 bases, the J end by 1 base, with 14 bases between. This CDR3 is 15 amino acids long. Per germline, CDR1 SGHRS and CDR2 YFSETQ. CDR3 residues: CASSPDRATNTEAFF. The CDR3 DNA reads TGCGCCAGCAGCCCGGACCGGGCGACGAACACTGAAGCTTTCTTT.

The chain employs TRBV7-9 and TRBJ2-7, with D perhaps matching TRBD2 (5 bases). Germline V gives CDR1 SEHNR, CDR2 FQNEAQ (reference sequence). This CDR3 comprises 15 residues. V was clipped by 1 base and J by 6 bases, with 16 bases between them. CDR3 amino acids: CASSLDLVAEGEQYF. Here the CDR3 DNA reads TGTGCCAGCAGCTTAGATCTAGTAGCTGAGGGCGAGCAGTACTTC.

This clone was picked up a small number of times. The chain is built from TRBV19 and TRBJ2-1; 13 nucleotides align to TRBD2. Per the germline V gene, CDR1 is LNHDA and CDR2 is SQIVND (reference sequence). V trimming: 5 bases; J trimming: 6 bases; junction bases outside the gene matches: 4. The CDR3 runs to 15 residues. CDR3 coding DNA: TGTGCCAGTAGTGCCCGGACTAGCGGGAGCAATGAGCAGTTCTTC. This gives the protein CASSARTSGSNEQFF.

The CDR3 DNA sequence: TGTGCCAGTAGCCGCCAGGGAGGGCAGCCCCAGCATTTT. This sequence encodes CASSRQGGQPQHF. The rearrangement uses TRBV19 and TRBJ1-5; weak D call: TRBD1 (5 bases). Germline-derived CDR1 and CDR2 are LNHDA and SQIVND (reference sequence). V gave up 6 bases and J gave up 7 bases, with 13 bases separating them. CDR3 length equals 13 residues.

V usage is TRBV5-4 and J usage is TRBJ1-2; TRBD1 aligns across 12 bases. This CDR3 contains 14 residues. Trimming took 2 bases from V and 13 from J; bases not matched to a gene: 9. The germline V gene encodes CDR1 SGHNT and CDR2 YYREEE (reference sequence). CDR3 sequence: CASSLPGQGAFRTF. The CDR3 DNA sequence: TGTGCCAGCAGCTTACCGGGACAGGGGGCCTTTCGCACCTTC.

The chain uses TRBV15 and TRBJ2-5; tentatively, D is TRBD2 (7 bases). The V gene's germline CDR1 is LNHNV and CDR2 YYDKDF (reference sequence). V was clipped by 7 bases and J by 6 bases, with 18 bases between them. The CDR3 contains 14 residues. The CDR3 spells CATTLGLGGKTQYF. CDR3 DNA: TGTGCCACCACCTTAGGACTAGGGGGGAAGACCCAGTACTTC.